This T cell receptor beta chain appears in the sequencing data of a study of immune heterogeneity within non-small cell lung tumors. Overall study context: It was found that the tumors were 4 squamous cell carcinomas, under 13 non-squamous carcinomas and 1 not otherwise specified.

It was a multiplex PCR that amplified TCR beta CDR3, with 32 V and 13 J primers. TCRdb ran MiXCR on the multiplex PCR reads and lists one entry per CDR3 protein. The sample yields around 15,000 distinct CDR3 sequences, under 35% seen once. Concerning this clonotype itself: This may be a read error, as it is one base from a much larger clone.

V gave up 4 bases and J gave up 4 bases, with 11 bases separating them. The CDR3 has 13 residues. Per the germline V gene, CDR1 is SGHTA and CDR2 is FQGNSA. Bulk tumor genomic DNA, roughly 600 ng per sample, was used as template. Every primary tumor yielded several biopsies, spaced far apart, that were taken during surgery. With untreated, newly diagnosed non-small cell lung cancer, the patients went on to undergo curative surgery. Those donating were patients (newly diagnosed with non-small cell lung cancer) who were having surgery with curative intent. The chain links TRBV7-2 to TRBJ2-7; a weak D match, TRBD1 (6 bases). Specimen: lung tumor tissue. The sequence was obtained from a woman aged 45-60 years with non-small cell lung cancer. The CDR3 protein is CASSSLDRYEQYF. In DNA, the CDR3 is TGTGCCAGCAGCTCGTTAGACAGGTACGAGCAGTACTTC.